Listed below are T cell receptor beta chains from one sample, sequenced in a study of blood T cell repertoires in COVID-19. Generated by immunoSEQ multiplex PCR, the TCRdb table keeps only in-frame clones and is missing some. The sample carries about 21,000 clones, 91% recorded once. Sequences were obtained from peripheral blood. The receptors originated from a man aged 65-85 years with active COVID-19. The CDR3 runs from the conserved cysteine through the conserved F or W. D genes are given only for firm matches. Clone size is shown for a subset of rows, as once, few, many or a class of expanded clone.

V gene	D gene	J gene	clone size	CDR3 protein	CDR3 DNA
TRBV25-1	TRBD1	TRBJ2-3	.	CASSEADRGPDTQYF	TGTGCCAGCAGTGAGGCTGACAGGGGACCAGATACGCAGTATTTT
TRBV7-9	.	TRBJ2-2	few	CASSLGVWREWATGELFF	TGTGCCAGCAGCTTAGGGGTTTGGCGGGAATGGGCCACCGGGGAGCTGTTTTTT
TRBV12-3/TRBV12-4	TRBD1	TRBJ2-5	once	CASLGTGGETQYF	TGTGCCAGCCTAGGCACAGGGGGAGAGACCCAGTACTTC
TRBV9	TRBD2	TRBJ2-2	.	CASSVGLAGGPGTGELFF	TGTGCCAGCAGCGTAGGGTTAGCGGGAGGCCCGGGCACCGGGGAGCTGTTTTTT
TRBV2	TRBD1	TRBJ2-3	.	CASRQGLGTDTQYF	TGTGCCAGCAGACAGGGGTTGGGCACAGATACGCAGTATTTT
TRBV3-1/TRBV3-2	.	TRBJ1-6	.	CASSQPSDNSPLHF	TGTGCCAGCAGCCAGCCCTCAGATAATTCACCCCTCCACTTT
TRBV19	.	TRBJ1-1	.	CASSKEGARTEAFF	TGTGCCAGTAGTAAGGAAGGGGCCAGAACTGAAGCTTTCTTT
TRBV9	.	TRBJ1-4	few	CASSVGGPNEKLFF	TGTGCCAGCAGCGTAGGGGGGCCTAATGAAAAACTGTTTTTT
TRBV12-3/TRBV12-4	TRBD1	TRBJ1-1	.	CASIWTGGTEAFF	TGTGCCAGCATTTGGACAGGGGGGACTGAGGCTTTCTTT
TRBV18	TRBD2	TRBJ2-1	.	CASSPTGTSALNEQFF	TGTGCCAGCTCACCCACCGGGACTAGCGCCCTCAATGAGCAGTTCTTC
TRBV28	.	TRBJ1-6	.	CASSHNKVSPLHF	TGTGCCAGCAGTCACAACAAAGTTTCACCCCTCCACTTT
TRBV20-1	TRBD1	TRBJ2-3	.	CSASVFGQGESGTQYF	TGCAGTGCTAGTGTCTTCGGACAGGGAGAATCTGGTACGCAGTATTTT
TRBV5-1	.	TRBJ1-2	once	CASSSYPGVGNYGYTF	TGCGCCAGCAGTTCCTACCCAGGGGTCGGCAACTATGGCTACACCTTC
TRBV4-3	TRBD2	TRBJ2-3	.	CASSQAGLAGGPSDTQYF	TGCGCCAGCAGCCAAGCCGGACTAGCGGGGGGGCCCTCAGATACGCAGTATTTT
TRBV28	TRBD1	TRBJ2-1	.	CASRGQGESYNEQFF	TGTGCCAGCAGGGGACAGGGGGAGTCCTACAATGAGCAGTTCTTC
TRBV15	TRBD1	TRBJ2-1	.	CATSRETGGFF	TGTGCCACCAGCAGAGAGACAGGGGGGTTCTTC
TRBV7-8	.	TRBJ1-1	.	CASSPRRGGTEAFF	TGTGCCAGCAGCCCGCGGAGGGGGGGCACTGAAGCTTTCTTT
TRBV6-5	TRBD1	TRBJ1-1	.	CASSLGTGADTEAFF	TGTGCCAGCAGCCTCGGGACAGGGGCGGACACTGAAGCTTTCTTT
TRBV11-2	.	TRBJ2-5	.	CASSLGQKETQYF	TGTGCCAGCAGCTTAGGGCAAAAAGAGACCCAGTACTTC
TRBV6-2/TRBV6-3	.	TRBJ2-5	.	CASSYVDSPYQETQYF	TGTGCCAGCAGTTATGTTGACAGCCCGTACCAAGAGACCCAGTACTTC
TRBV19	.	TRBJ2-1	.	CASSTQGGYNEQFF	TGTGCCAGTAGTACCCAGGGGGGCTACAATGAGCAGTTCTTC
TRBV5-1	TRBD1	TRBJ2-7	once	CASSSRPPPGQTAYEQYF	TGCGCCAGCAGCAGCAGACCCCCTCCGGGACAGACTGCCTACGAGCAGTACTTC
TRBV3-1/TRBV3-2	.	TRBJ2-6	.	CASSQGAASGANVLTF	TGTGCCAGCAGCCAGGGCGCAGCCTCTGGGGCCAACGTCCTGACTTTC
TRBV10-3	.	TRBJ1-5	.	CASQAGRNQPQHF	TGTGCCTCGCAAGCAGGGCGCAATCAGCCCCAGCATTTT
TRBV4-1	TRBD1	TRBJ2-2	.	CASSQEGRGGELFF	TGCGCCAGCAGCCAAGAAGGCAGGGGGGGGGAGCTGTTTTTT
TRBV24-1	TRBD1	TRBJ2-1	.	CATRPTKGAFLDEQFF	TGTGCCACCAGGCCCACGAAGGGGGCCTTCTTGGATGAGCAGTTCTTC
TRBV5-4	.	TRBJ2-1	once	CASSLANYNEQFF	TGTGCCAGCAGCTTGGCCAACTACAATGAGCAGTTCTTC
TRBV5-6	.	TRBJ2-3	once	CASSTSGIIQDTQYF	TGTGCCAGCAGCACCTCCGGGATCATCCAGGATACGCAGTATTTT
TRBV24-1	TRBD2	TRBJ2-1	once	CATALAGGPNEQFF	TGTGCCACCGCATTAGCGGGAGGACCCAATGAGCAGTTCTTC
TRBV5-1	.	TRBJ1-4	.	CASSLQSTNEKLFF	TGCGCCAGCAGCCTACAGTCAACTAATGAAAAACTGTTTTTT
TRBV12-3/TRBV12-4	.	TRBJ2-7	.	CASSYAHEQYF	TGTGCCAGCAGCTATGCTCACGAGCAGTACTTC
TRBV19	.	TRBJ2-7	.	CASSPYRSPGIPYEQYF	TGTGCCAGTAGTCCTTATAGATCCCCAGGGATACCCTACGAGCAGTACTTC
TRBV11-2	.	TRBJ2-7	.	CASSLGGISYEQYF	TGTGCCAGCAGCCTAGGCGGGATCAGCTACGAGCAGTACTTC
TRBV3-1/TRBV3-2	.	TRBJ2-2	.	CASSNFGTTKTGELFF	TGTGCCAGCAGCAACTTTGGGACAACGAAGACCGGGGAGCTGTTTTTT
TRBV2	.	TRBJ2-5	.	CASSKREETQYF	TGTGCCAGCAGTAAGAGAGAGGAGACCCAGTACTTC
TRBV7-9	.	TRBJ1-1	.	CASSLSDFRLNTEAFF	TGTGCCAGCAGCTTAAGTGACTTCCGATTGAACACTGAAGCTTTCTTT
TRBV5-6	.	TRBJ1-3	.	CASSLGQGWNTIYF	TGTGCCAGCAGCTTGGGGCAGGGGTGGAACACCATATATTTT
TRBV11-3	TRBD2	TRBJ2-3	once	CASSLGGWTSGADTQYF	TGTGCCAGCAGCTTAGGCGGGTGGACTAGCGGGGCGGATACGCAGTATTTT
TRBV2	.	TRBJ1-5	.	CASSEGTLSNQPQHF	TGTGCCAGCAGTGAGGGGACACTAAGCAATCAGCCCCAGCATTTT
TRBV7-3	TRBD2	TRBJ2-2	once	CASSLTSGAYTGELFF	TGTGCCAGCAGCTTAACTAGCGGGGCCTACACCGGGGAGCTGTTTTTT
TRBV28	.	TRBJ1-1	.	CASSFQGRSPLKSEAFF	TGTGCCAGCAGTTTTCAGGGGCGGAGCCCCTTGAAGTCTGAAGCTTTCTTT
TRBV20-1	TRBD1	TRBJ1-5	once	CSASPGGQYSNQPQHF	TGCAGTGCTAGTCCAGGGGGTCAATATAGCAATCAGCCCCAGCATTTT
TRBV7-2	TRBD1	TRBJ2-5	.	CASSPQGAKETQYF	TGTGCCAGCAGCCCCCAGGGGGCGAAGGAGACCCAGTACTTC
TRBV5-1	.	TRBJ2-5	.	CASSPSTKQETQYF	TGCGCCAGCAGCCCGTCGACAAAGCAAGAGACCCAGTACTTC
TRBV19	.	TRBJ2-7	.	CASSITSVGAWYEQYF	TGTGCCAGTAGTATAACGTCAGTTGGGGCATGGTACGAGCAGTACTTC
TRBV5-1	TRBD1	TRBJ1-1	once	CASSRDSGGDTEAFF	TGCGCCAGCAGCCGGGACAGCGGCGGGGACACTGAAGCTTTCTTT
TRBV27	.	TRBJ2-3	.	CASRPFGGTDTQYF	TGTGCCAGCAGACCATTTGGAGGCACAGATACGCAGTATTTT
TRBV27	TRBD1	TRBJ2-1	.	CASSRTGVWNEQFF	TGTGCCAGCAGCCGGACAGGGGTGTGGAATGAGCAGTTCTTC